Each of the 26 T cell receptor beta chains below was sequenced from the same sample in a study of cytomegalovirus exposure and HLA in healthy donors. The primer mix had 60 Vbeta and 13 Jbeta primers. The data were produced by immunoSEQ multiplex PCR, yet TCRdb's version contains in-frame clones alone and is incomplete. The sample carries 130,000 or so clones, 70% to 80% recorded once. Sample: PBMCs. The receptors here all came from a man younger than 40 in good health and CMV-seronegative.

The chain combines TRBV19 with TRBJ2-3; 8 bases line up with TRBD1. Germline V gene sequence: CDR1 LNHDA, CDR2 SQIVND (reference sequence). The CDR3 totals 16 residues. The ends lost 5 bases at V and 4 bases at J; junction bases unmatched: 11. The CDR3 coding sequence is TGTGCCAGTAGTCTGTCCACAGGGGGGTGGGCAGATACGCAGTATTTT. It specifies CASSLSTGGWADTQYF.

This clone has only one observation. The chain has TRBV10-3 and TRBJ1-5; D gene ambiguous. The CDR3 runs to 14 residues. Per the germline V gene, CDR1 is ENHRY and CDR2 is SYGVKD. V was shortened by 2 bases and J by 0 bases, with 5 bases between the two germline ends. Written as DNA, the CDR3 is TGTGCCATCAGTGAGAACGGTAGCAATCAGCCCCAGCATTTT. This gives the protein CAISENGSNQPQHF.

In this sample, this clone turned up a few times. V is TRBV27 and J is TRBJ2-5, with TRBD2 identical over 8 bases. Losses at the gene ends were 5 bases for V and 4 bases for J; bases not matched to a gene: 6. The CDR3 is made up of 14 amino acids. The germline CDR1 and CDR2 sequences are MNHEY and SMNVEV (reference sequence). The CDR3 sequence is CASSRRSGGETQYF. CDR3 DNA sequence: TGTGCCAGCAGTCGTAGGAGCGGGGGAGAGACCCAGTACTTC.

This clone was detected only a few times. CDR3 amino acids: CASTWGSSTDTQYF. CDR3 DNA: TGTGCCTCCACGTGGGGCTCTAGCACAGATACGCAGTATTTT. The chain joins TRBV30 to TRBJ2-3; a possible D gene is TRBD1 (5 bases). V was shortened by 7 bases and J by 0 bases, with 14 bases between the two germline ends. CDR3 length: 14 residues. Looked up from germline, CDR1 is GTSNPN and CDR2 is SVGIG (reference sequence).

This clone was seen just once. This chain joins TRBV19 and TRBJ1-6, with a tentative D call TRBD1 (6 bases). Trimming removed 6 bases at V and 10 bases at J, with 13 bases between. In germline, CDR1 is LNHDA, CDR2 SQIVND (reference sequence). This CDR3 region has 13 residues. The CDR3 loop is CASRINRESPLHF. DNA of the CDR3: TGTGCCAGTAGGATAAACAGGGAATCACCCCTCCACTTT.

This sequence joins TRBV19 and TRBJ1-2, with D maybe TRBD1 (5 bases). Trimming removed 5 bases from V and 4 bases from J, with 11 bases in between. The CDR3 totals 13 residues. Per the germline V gene, CDR1 is LNHDA and CDR2 is SQIVND (reference sequence). This CDR3 is CASSAFTGYGYTF. The DNA for the CDR3 is TGTGCCAGTAGTGCCTTCACAGGCTATGGCTACACCTTC. Combining the CDR3 with reference TRBV19 and TRBJ1-2 gives the whole variable domain DGGITQSPKYLFRKEGQNVTLSCEQNLNHDAMYWYRQDPGQGLRLIYYSQIVNDFQKGDIAEGYSVSREKKESFPLTVTSAQKNPTAFYLCASSAFTGYGYTFGSGTRLTVV.

This sequence joins TRBV6-5 and TRBJ2-7; D might be TRBD1 (6 bases). The CDR3 runs to 14 residues. The V gene's germline CDR1 is MNHEY and CDR2 SVGAGI. V was shortened by 4 bases and J by 2 bases, with 12 bases between the two germline ends. CDR3: CASSSQGKPYEQYF. The CDR3 DNA is TGTGCCAGCAGTTCGCAGGGGAAACCCTACGAGCAGTACTTC.

The chain joins TRBV28 to TRBJ2-1; 12 bases are a match to TRBD2. Germline CDR1 and CDR2: MDHEN and SYDVKM. The CDR3 length is 14 residues. V shed 5 bases and J 7 bases; nucleotides not matched to a gene: 3. DNA for the CDR3: TGTGCCAGCAGTCCTAGCGGGGGGGAGAATGAGCAGTTCTTC. This translates into CASSPSGGENEQFF.

This sequence joins TRBV28 and TRBJ2-3; D possibly corresponds to TRBD2 (7 bases). The CDR3 is 17 amino acids. V was pared by 4 bases and J by 4 bases, with 21 bases between. Germline V gives CDR1 MDHEN, CDR2 SYDVKM. In nucleotides, the CDR3 is TGTGCCAGCAGTTCCCTCCGAGGTGGGGGGGCCCCAGATACGCAGTATTTT. Translated, it gives CASSSLRGGGAPDTQYF.

This chain connects TRBV6-1 to TRBJ2-1; possible D gene TRBD1, 6 bases. The CDR3 runs to 13 residues. Germline lookup yields CDR1 MNHNS and CDR2 SASEGT. Deletions cut 10 bases from V and 4 bases from J, with 14 bases between. Here the CDR3 reads CATTGPSYNEQFF. The CDR3 DNA sequence: TGTGCCACCACAGGGCCGTCTTACAATGAGCAGTTCTTC.

The V gene is TRBV7-9, the J gene TRBJ1-1; D may be TRBD1 (5 bases). The CDR3 has 14 residues. V lost 3 bases, J lost 4 bases, and 12 bases lay in between. Germline V gene data show CDR1 as SEHNR and CDR2 as FQNEAQ (reference sequence). The CDR3 DNA follows: TGTGCCAGCAGCTTGTTCACCCAGGGCACTGAAGCTTTCTTT. This encodes CASSLFTQGTEAFF.

The chain combines TRBV28 with TRBJ2-2; 12 positions match TRBD2. Trimming cost V 3 bases and J 1 base; bases outside gene matches: 6. The CDR3 has 18 amino acids. Germline V gives CDR1 MDHEN, CDR2 SYDVKM. The CDR3 DNA reads as TGTGCCAGCAGTTTGTGGACTAGCGGGGTCCAGAACACCGGGGAGCTGTTTTTT. Translated, it gives CASSLWTSGVQNTGELFF.

The chain combines TRBV11-2 with TRBJ1-2, with 9 nucleotides matching TRBD1. Trimming removed 2 bases from V and 8 bases from J; junction bases left unmatched: 15. Germline CDR1 and CDR2: SGHAT and FQNNGV. This CDR3 is 17 amino acids long. The CDR3 DNA sequence: TGTGCCAGCAGCTTAAATCGTGTCGGGACAGGGAGTTCGGGCTACACCTTC. It is translated as CASSLNRVGTGSSGYTF.

The J gene is TRBJ1-2, the V gene TRBV5-1; 7 nucleotides line up with TRBD1. V lost 5 bases to trimming and J lost 8 bases; unmatched junction nucleotides: 12. The CDR3 runs to 14 residues. Germline V gives CDR1 SGHRS, CDR2 YFSETQ. The CDR3 region has the DNA TGCGCCAGCAGACTAGGAGACAGGGCCACCGGCTACACCTTC. Residues: CASRLGDRATGYTF.

The genes are TRBV4-1 and TRBJ2-7; 9 bases fit TRBD2. Trimming at V came to 2 bases and at J to 5 bases, leaving 4 bases not matched to a gene. CDR3 length: 14 amino acids. In germline, CDR1 is MGHRA, CDR2 YSYEKL. CDR3 loop: CASSQPSGIDEQYF. For the CDR3, the DNA is TGCGCCAGCAGCCAACCTAGCGGGATTGACGAGCAGTACTTC.

The chain recombines TRBV11-3 with TRBJ2-7; no clear D gene. Trimming left V 2 bases short and J 2 bases short, with 10 bases between. CDR3 length: 14 residues. The germline V gene encodes CDR1 SGHNT and CDR2 YENEEA. Written as DNA, the CDR3 is TGTGCCAGCAGCTTAATGGCAGGTACCTACGAGCAGTACTTC. This gives the protein CASSLMAGTYEQYF.

The chain links TRBV6-1 to TRBJ1-2; D remains unclear. With 3 bases removed from V and 2 bases from J, the gap between germline ends came to 10 bases. This CDR3 contains 14 residues. Germline V CDR1 and CDR2: MNHNS, SASEGT. As DNA, the CDR3 is TGTGCCAGCAGTGAGGGCCCTCGCAACTATGGCTACACCTTC. Amino acids: CASSEGPRNYGYTF.

V usage is TRBV29-1 and J usage is TRBJ1-1, with a possible D match to TRBD1 (6 bases). Germline values: CDR1 SQVTM, CDR2 ANQGSEA. The CDR3 extends over 12 amino acids. The V gene lost 8 bases and the J gene lost 5 bases, with 15 bases spanning the gap. The CDR3 nucleotides read TGCAGCCTGGGGGGGGCAGGGACTGAAGCTTTCTTT. Amino acids: CSLGGAGTEAFF.

The chain is built from TRBV6-5 and TRBJ1-5, with 7 bases that match TRBD1. This CDR3 is built from 15 residues. Germline assignment: CDR1 MNHEY and CDR2 SVGAGI. After removal of 7 bases from V and 5 bases from J, the junction contained 11 bases not matched to a gene. This CDR3 is CASNLPRQGDQPQHF. As DNA, the CDR3 is TGTGCCAGCAACTTACCGCGACAGGGAGATCAGCCCCAGCATTTT.

The genes are TRBV7-9 and TRBJ1-4, with a tentative D call TRBD1 (6 bases). The CDR3 covers 16 residues. V was pared by 5 bases and J by 4 bases, with 17 bases between. Germline V gene data show CDR1 as SEHNR and CDR2 as FQNEAQ (reference sequence). The CDR3 DNA follows: TGTGCCAGCAGCGAGGGGGGGAGACAGTTTAATGAAAAACTGTTTTTT. The encoded protein is CASSEGGRQFNEKLFF.

CDR3 region: CASKLQGSYGYTF. As DNA, the CDR3 is TGTGCCAGTAAACTACAGGGGAGCTATGGCTACACCTTC. The rearrangement uses TRBV19 and TRBJ1-2; 7 bases map to TRBD1. The J segment lost 4 bases and the V segment lost 7 bases, leaving 6 bases of the junction unmatched. The CDR3 sequence is 13 residues long. Germline CDR1 reads LNHDA; CDR2 reads SQIVND (reference sequence).

The V gene is TRBV7-8, the J gene TRBJ2-5, with a weak D call TRBD1 (5 bases). The germline V gene has CDR1 SGHVS and CDR2 FQNEAQ. The V end was cut by 3 bases, the J end by 2 bases, with 13 bases between. The length of the CDR3 is 15 residues. Here the CDR3 DNA reads TGTGCCAGCAGCTTCGCAGGGTATTATCAAGAGACCCAGTACTTC. As protein: CASSFAGYYQETQYF. Combining the CDR3 with reference TRBV7-8 and TRBJ2-5 gives the whole variable domain GAGVSQSPRYKVAKRGQDVALRCDPISGHVSLFWYQQALGQGPEFLTYFQNEAQLDKSGLPSDRFFAERPEGSVSTLKIQRTQQEDSAVYLCASSFAGYYQETQYFGPGTRLLVL.

This sequence joins TRBV5-1 and TRBJ1-4; possible D gene TRBD1, 5 bases. The V gene lost 0 bases and the J gene lost 7 bases, with 10 bases spanning the gap. Germline loops: CDR1 SGHRS, CDR2 YFSETQ. The CDR3 consists of 14 residues. The CDR3 DNA follows: TGCGCCAGCAGCTTGGGATGGGGGGTTGAAAAACTGTTTTTT. Amino acid sequence: CASSLGWGVEKLFF.

The J gene is TRBJ1-2, the V gene TRBV4-1; D gene unclear. Trimming left V 0 bases short and J 8 bases short, with 16 bases between. The CDR3 is made up of 15 amino acids. CDR1 and CDR2 from the germline V gene are MGHRA and YSYEKL. The chain's CDR3 is CASSQDAGLGVGYTF. The CDR3 bases are TGCGCCAGCAGCCAAGATGCAGGATTAGGTGTAGGCTACACCTTC.

The chain combines TRBV7-2 with TRBJ2-7; TRBD1 agrees at 10 bases. The V segment lost 5 bases and the J segment 4 bases; nucleotides outside the gene matches: 11. The CDR3 has 16 amino acids. Germline V CDR1 and CDR2: SGHTA, FQGNSA. CDR3 DNA sequence: TGTGCCAGCAGCAGTGATATTGACAGGGGGCTATACGAGCAGTACTTC. It encodes CASSSDIDRGLYEQYF.

The chain couples TRBV6-5 to TRBJ1-5, with 7 positions matching TRBD1. The CDR3 is 14 residues long. The V segment lost 2 bases and the J segment 6 bases; nucleotides outside the gene matches: 4. From germline, CDR1 is MNHEY and CDR2 SVGAGI. The CDR3 DNA reads as TGTGCCAGCAGTTACGACAGGGCGGGTCAGCCCCAGCATTTT. Encoded protein: CASSYDRAGQPQHF.